The source of this T cell receptor (beta chain) is a study of regulatory T cells in long-lasting Graves disease. Arm-PCR of CDR3 regions and iRepertoire HTBI primers were used to build TCR beta libraries. TCRdb reprocessed the multiplex PCR reads with MiXCR, giving one entry per CDR3 protein. The repertoire holds roughly 500,000 distinct CDR3 sequences, with roughly 14% as singletons. The table lists this clonotype with many counts. Its antigen is as yet unknown. V was clipped by 4 bases and J by 0 bases; unmatched bases: 2. Germline values: CDR1 SNHLY, CDR2 FYNNEI. The CDR3 runs 15 residues. Time point specified: newly diagnosed GD, antithyroid drugs for less than 3 months. TCR sequences were obtained from RNA taken from PBMCs. Findings of the study overall: Those with persistent Graves' had less TCR diversity than newly diagnosed patients.

These sequences were also reported in another study, on T cells in Graves' hyperthyroidism and ophthalmopathy. That investigation notes: First-round RT-PCR targeting the TCR CDR3 was performed with the HTBI primer set. In the blood, most expanded thyroid clonotypes above 0.001 appeared as well. In validation, the model predicted ophthalmopathy. These predictions came a median about 6.2 months before onset.

The material was peripheral blood mononuclear cells (PBMCs), obtained at new diagnosis, from a patient treated with antithyroid drugs. This clonotype was sampled from a man younger than 40 with Graves disease. The gene calls are TRBV2 and TRBJ1-3; 8 bases match TRBD1. Written as DNA, the CDR3 is TGTGCCAGCAGTGCCACAGGGGGCTCTGGAAACACCATATATTTT. Amino acids: CASSATGGSGNTIYF.